The clone carrying this TCR beta chain has just a few counts. Its antigen is unknown. These data come from a study of metastatic and nonmetastatic thyroid tumors. Study-level information: The comparison covered peripheral blood and tumor or nodule tissue in malignant and benign thyroid patients.

No treatment had been given to any patient before thyroid surgery. CDR1 and CDR2 (germline): SNHLY, FYNNEI. This CDR3 comprises 15 residues. The germline V and J ends were trimmed by 4 bases and 8 bases, with 18 bases remaining between them. Findings and caveats of the study: As reported, TCR beta diversity in blood and tumor was significantly higher in malignant thyroid tumors than in benign nodules.

In the original processing: To classify distant metastasis in papillary thyroid cancer, a model was built from CDR3 differences across clinicopathological groups. TCRdb ran MiXCR on the PCR reads. The V and J calls shown here were made by TCRdb, not taken from the authors' results. The sample lists about 25,000 clones, approximately 19% occurring once. The TCR originated in a male donor with papillary thyroid cancer or a benign thyroid nodule (not recorded which). Some clones in this sample may be carry-over from other donors' samples. Sequenced input: blood. This chain joins TRBV2 and TRBJ1-5; D remains ambiguous. The CDR3 coding sequence is TGTGCCAGCAGTGGTCGGCAGGTCAAAAACAAGCCCCAGCATTTT. Amino acids: CASSGRQVKNKPQHF.